This TCR beta chain was observed in a study of blood T cell repertoires in COVID-19. Study-wide context: From T cells, B-cell-depleted T cells, or PBMCs came the material, which was cDNA or gDNA.

CDR3 length: 13 residues. V lost 1 base to trimming and J lost 9 bases, with 13 bases between them. Per germline, CDR1 LGHDT and CDR2 YNNKEL (reference sequence). In the study's own analysis: Nucleated cell counts were estimated from reference gene primer amplification. Sequencing was performed with immunoSEQ multiplex PCR; in TCRdb, only in-frame clones are kept and a portion is missing. V, J and clone size were drawn from that table, and D and trimming were deduced from the DNA. The data show roughly 160,000 clones, about 80% seen once. Cohort placement rested on clinical history that participants reported themselves.

The chain combines TRBV3-1 (or the pseudogene TRBV3-2) with TRBJ2-7; no firm D call. The TCR comes from a man aged 45 to 65 who had recovered from COVID-19. Sequenced: PBMCs or T cells enriched from blood (not recorded which). The CDR3 sequence is CASSQGLQLGQYF. CDR3 DNA sequence: TGTGCCAGCAGCCAAGGCCTCCAACTCGGGCAGTACTTC.